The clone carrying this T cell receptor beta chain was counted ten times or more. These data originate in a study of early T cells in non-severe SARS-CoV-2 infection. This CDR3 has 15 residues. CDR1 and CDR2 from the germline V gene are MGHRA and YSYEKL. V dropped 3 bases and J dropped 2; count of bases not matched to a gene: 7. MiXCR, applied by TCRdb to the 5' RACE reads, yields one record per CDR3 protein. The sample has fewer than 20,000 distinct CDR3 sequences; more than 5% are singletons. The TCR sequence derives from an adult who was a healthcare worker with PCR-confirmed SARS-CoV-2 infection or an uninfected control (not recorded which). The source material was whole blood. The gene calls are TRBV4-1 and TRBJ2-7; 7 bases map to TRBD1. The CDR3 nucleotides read TGCGCCAGCAGCCATCCGGGACAGAGGCCCTACGAGCAGTACTTC. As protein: CASSHPGQRPYEQYF.